This T cell receptor beta chain was identified in a study of blood T cell repertoires in COVID-19 (dated by TCRdb to about 2020). Regarding the study in general: Samples from collaborators originated in the United States, Italy and Spain and spanned both the acute and convalescent phases of COVID-19. The prospective study material was composed of cDNA or gDNA derived from T cells, B-cell-depleted T cells, or PBMCs. Subjects who had been exposed to COVID-19, were actively infected with it, or had recovered from it provided the deeply sampled blood TCRbeta repertoires that made up the dataset. A freely available public database, intended as a resource for researchers studying the immune response to SARS-CoV-2, is where the repertoires were released. The samples were drawn from the first 160 participants of the ongoing ImmuneRACE study and from 1,254 subjects provided by 6 global collaborators. The sample metadata nearly always contained a de-identified subject ID, COVID-19 status, age in years and sex. HLA class I and class II types, where available, came from metadata supplied by the sample provider rather than from assay-based typing.

A remark on this clone: Its recognized antigen is unknown. It has no much larger one-base neighbor in the sample; base qualities were not kept.

At one collaborating source in Seattle, patients were enrolled during active infection and were followed longitudinally through the course of disease. Each collaborating institution followed its own protocols to collect whole blood in K2EDTA tubes. For TCRbeta analysis, collaborators shipped samples as frozen whole blood, isolated PBMCs, or DNA extracted from either of those sample types. TCRbeta CDR3 regions were amplified from genomic DNA using the immunoSEQ Assay, a bias-controlled multiplex PCR. The study's own analysis went as follows. The number of nucleated cells in each sample was estimated by amplification of reference gene primers within the assay. To quantify the absolute abundance of each unique TCRbeta CDR3 rearrangement, sequence reads were collapsed and filtered. For each sample, productive Simpson clonality was calculated as the square root of Simpson's diversity index across productive rearrangements. The table comes from immuneACCESS by way of TCRdb, which keeps in-frame sequences with V and J called. Part of the clones is missing from these tables; in studies checked, under half for an unresolved V gene and the rest for unknown reasons. D and trimming were read from the DNA, whereas the V and J calls and clone size are those reported in that table. This sample is represented by some 200,000 clones; around 86% of them were singletons. About 4.8% of the sample is in the top ten clones.

General findings and caveats noted by the study authors: Clinical and demographic metadata were provided uncurated, with the amount varying by source and participant.

V is cut by 5 bases and J by 6 bases, and the space between the germline ends is 10 bases. Reading the germline V gene (reference sequence) gives CDR1 SEHNR and CDR2 FQNEAQ. Reading from cysteine to phenylalanine, the CDR3 counts 13 amino acids. Kept here is only the CDR3 DNA, which spans 39 bases and is read in frame from base 1. Material: peripheral blood. The chain links TRBV7-9 with TRBJ1-4; no confident D gene assignment can be made. The sequence came from a woman in her 70s with COVID-19, enrolled during active disease. The nucleotide sequence reads TGTGCCAGCAGCCCCGACTTTGATGAAAAACTGTTTTTT. Its protein product is CASSPDFDEKLFF.